This TCR beta chain was documented in a study of T cell repertoires in cytomegalovirus infection (dated by TCRdb to about 2019). The study in broad terms: Donor HLA type was relevant to the analysis, as public TCR beta signatures indicated carriage of CMV infection together with the matching HLA type.

This clonotype turned up a few times. This receptor's antigen is unknown. The record has no base qualities; no much larger clone is one base away. The junction shows trimming of 7 bases on V and 4 bases on J, plus 7 bases between the germline ends. CDR1 and CDR2 were assigned from the germline V gene (reference sequence) as SEHNR and FQNEAQ. The CDR3 spans 11 residues, from the cysteine through the phenylalanine. The only DNA kept is the CDR3, 33 bases in frame from the first base. TCRdb shows the sequencer as Illumina HiSeq 1500. The public reads were run again by TCRdb, first through fastp at Q25 and then through MiXCR, and only productive beta chains were kept. Rows with one shared CDR3 protein collapse into an entry with the most common genes and DNA. Here the sample has roughly 68,000 distinct CDR3 sequences; under 25% occur a single time. Together, the top ten hold around 79% of the sample. Here is what the overall study found, with its caveats: The ex vivo response was dominated by HLA-C-restricted CMV-specific TCR beta clonotypes, which also provided the single most frequent clonotype in two of eight donors. Carriers of CMV infection plus the relevant HLA type were discriminated by the cumulative frequency of public TCR beta family members in the study cohort and in an independent approximately 350-donor cohort.

This receptor was obtained from a human donor in good health (CMV status not recorded). Some clones in this sample may be carry-over from other donors' samples. The specimen was PBMCs, sequenced either directly or after in vitro stimulation (not recorded which). The chain is assembled from TRBV7-9 and TRBJ2-5, with TRBD1 as a weak D call on 5 bases. CDR3 reads: CASITGETQYF. The sequenced DNA: TGTGCCAGCATCACAGGAGAGACCCAGTACTTC.